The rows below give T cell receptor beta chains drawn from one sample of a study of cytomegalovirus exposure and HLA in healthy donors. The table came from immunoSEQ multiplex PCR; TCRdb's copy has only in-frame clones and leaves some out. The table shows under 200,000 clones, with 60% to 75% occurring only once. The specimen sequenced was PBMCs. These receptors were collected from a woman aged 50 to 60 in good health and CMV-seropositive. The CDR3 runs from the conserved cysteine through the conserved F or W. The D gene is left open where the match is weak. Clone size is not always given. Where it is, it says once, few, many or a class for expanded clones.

TGTGCCAGCAGTGAACTCACCGCAGGGTCTCTTCGCGAGCAGTACTTC CASSELTAGSLREQYF TRBJ2-7 . . TRBV6-1
TGTGCTAGTGGTTTGACCCGAGCGGATTCACCCCTCCACTTT CASGLTRADSPLHF TRBJ1-6 . few TRBV12-5
TGTGCCAGCAGACCCAGCGGTGGACAGGAGACCCAGTACTTC CASRPSGGQETQYF TRBJ2-5 . . TRBV6-5
TGCGCCAGCAGCTTGGATGGGACACCCGACACTGAAGCTTTCTTT CASSLDGTPDTEAFF TRBJ1-1 . once TRBV5-1
TGCGCCAGCAGCCCGGGACAGGCCAAAACCTCTGGGGCCAACGTTCTGACTTTC CASSPGQAKTSGANVLTF TRBJ2-6 TRBD1 once TRBV5-1
TGTGCCTGGAGGGCCAGGGGGCGGGGTAACGAAGAGACCCAGTACTTC CAWRARGRGNEETQYF TRBJ2-5 TRBD1 few TRBV30
TGTGCCAGCAGTCCGGGACTAGCGGGGGGCGTCCAAGAGACCCAGTACTTC CASSPGLAGGVQETQYF TRBJ2-5 TRBD2 . TRBV25-1
TGCGCCAGCAGCCCGGGACAGGGGCGTGTCGGGACCTTC CASSPGQGRVGTF TRBJ1-2 TRBD1 . TRBV5-1
TGCGCCAGCAGCAACACAACCGGGGGTGAAAAACTGTTTTTT CASSNTTGGEKLFF TRBJ1-4 . . TRBV5-1
TGTGCCAGCACTGGGACAGGTTACGAAAAACTGTTTTTT CASTGTGYEKLFF TRBJ1-4 TRBD1 few TRBV6-1
TGTGCCAGCAGCTTGGATCAGACCTACGAGCAGTACTTC CASSLDQTYEQYF TRBJ2-7 . . TRBV5-4
TGCGCCACCTCAGGGAGGGGGTTTGACGGGGAGCTGTTTTTT CATSGRGFDGELFF TRBJ2-2 . few TRBV5-1
TGTGCCAGCAGCTTGGGACTAGCGGGGGGGCCGGAGACCCAGTACTTC CASSLGLAGGPETQYF TRBJ2-5 TRBD2 . TRBV5-4
TGTGCCAGCAGTTTATTGACAGGGGGGTACGAGCAGTACTTC CASSLLTGGYEQYF TRBJ2-7 TRBD1 . TRBV27
TGTGCCAGTAGTATGTCGATAGCGGGGGCCGCCCCAGATACGCAGTATTTT CASSMSIAGAAPDTQYF TRBJ2-3 TRBD2 . TRBV19
TGTGCCAGCAGCATTTCGGGGGGGGGCACCGGGGAGCTGTTTTTT CASSISGGGTGELFF TRBJ2-2 TRBD2 . TRBV7-3
TGTGCCAGTAGTATACAGGGATCTGAAGCTTTCTTT CASSIQGSEAFF TRBJ1-1 . once TRBV19
TGTGCCAGCAGACCTGGGACAGTCTCTGGAAACACCATATATTTT CASRPGTVSGNTIYF TRBJ1-3 TRBD1 . TRBV6-6
TGTGCCAGCAGCTTGGTTGAGGAGAATGAAAAACTGTTTTTT CASSLVEENEKLFF TRBJ1-4 . . TRBV5-6
TGTGCCAGCACGGGCAGGGTCCGCTACGAGCAGTACTTC CASTGRVRYEQYF TRBJ2-7 . . TRBV6-1
TGTGCCAGCACCCAGAGCCCTAGCGGCAACGACAATGAGCAGTTCTTC CASTQSPSGNDNEQFF TRBJ2-1 TRBD2 . TRBV7-8
TGCGCCAGCAGCCCCCAGGGCGGGGGGTCCCACACCGGGGAGCTGTTTTTT CASSPQGGGSHTGELFF TRBJ2-2 TRBD2 once TRBV5-1
TGCGGTAGTACGTTGAACACTGAAGCTTTCTTT CGSTLNTEAFF TRBJ1-1 . few TRBV6-1
TGTGCCAGCAGTACCTCAGGGACAGCAAAAAACATTCAGTACTTC CASSTSGTAKNIQYF TRBJ2-4 TRBD1 . TRBV6-5
TGTGCCAGCAGCTTGGACAGGGGCCCCCTCGATGAGCAGTTCTTC CASSLDRGPLDEQFF TRBJ2-1 TRBD1 . TRBV5-5
TGTGCCAGCAGGAGGACAGGGCGTAGAGAAGAGACCCAGTACTTC CASRRTGRREETQYF TRBJ2-5 TRBD1 few TRBV2
TGTGCCATCAGTGAGGACAGCTATGGCTACACCTTC CAISEDSYGYTF TRBJ1-2 . once TRBV10-3
TGTGCCAGCAGCGTAGGCGGGACCGAACTTACAAGGGGCTACACCTTC CASSVGGTELTRGYTF TRBJ1-2 . once TRBV9
TGTGCCAGCAGCGTCGGTCTAGGGACAGGGGGATCACCCCTCCACTTT CASSVGLGTGGSPLHF TRBJ1-6 TRBD1 . TRBV9
TGCAGCGTTTGGGACAGGCAGAGCTCCTACGAGCAGTACTTC CSVWDRQSSYEQYF TRBJ2-7 TRBD1 . TRBV29-1